These T cell receptor beta chains were read from a single sample in a study of T-cell reconstitution after alpha-beta-depleted transplantation in children. TCRdb processed the PCR reads anew with MiXCR; each CDR3 protein has one entry. The top ten clones hold around 20% of a sample with approximately 300,000 distinct CDR3 sequences, approximately 10% of them seen once. The sample in question was peripheral blood, obtained 180 days after TCRalphabeta/CD19-depleted stem cell transplant. The receptors derive from a male patient aged 2 to 10 who had a stem cell transplant for chronic granulomatous disease, so the T cells may come from the graft donor. Each CDR3 is given with its conserved first and last residue. A D gene is named only where the DNA matches it firmly. Some rows have no size entry. The others give once, few or many, or a class for an expanded clone.

>-|13|TRBV20-1|many|TRBJ2-1
TGCAGTGCTAGTTCGAGCGGAACCAATGAGCAGTTCTTC
CSASSSGTNEQFF
>TRBD2|16|TRBV10-1|many|TRBJ2-3
TGCGCCAGCAGTGAGTCAGGGCGGGAGCGAACAGATACGCAGTATTTT
CASSESGRERTDTQYF
>-|14|TRBV12-3/TRBV12-4|many|TRBJ2-7
TGTGCCAGCAGGGCGGGGGCCGTTCCGGGCGAGCAGTACTTC
CASRAGAVPGEQYF
>TRBD2|20|TRBV15|once|TRBJ2-5
TGTGCCATCAGCAGATCCCGGGGACTAGCGGGGGGGCCATTCGATGAGACCCAGTACTTC
CAISRSRGLAGGPFDETQYF
>-|17|TRBV15|many|TRBJ2-1
TGTGCCACCAGCAGAGATGGTTGGCAGAGCTCCTACAATGAGCAGTTCTTC
CATSRDGWQSSYNEQFF
>-|14|TRBV4-3|many|TRBJ2-1
TGCGCCAGCAGCCAAGACCGCTGGAACAATGAGCAGTTCTTC
CASSQDRWNNEQFF
>TRBD2|18|TRBV6-5|many|TRBJ2-3
TGTGCCAGCAGTTACTCGATGACTAGCGGGTGGATCCCAGATACGCAGTATTTT
CASSYSMTSGWIPDTQYF
>-|16|TRBV13|many|TRBJ1-2
TGTGCCAGCAGCCCAGCTCCTATCGGGGACCTCTATGGCTACACCTTC
CASSPAPIGDLYGYTF
>-|18|TRBV4-3|few|TRBJ2-1
TGCGCCAGCAGCCAAGGTTTGATCGGGGGATCCCTCTGGGATGAGCAGTTCTTC
CASSQGLIGGSLWDEQFF
>-|12|TRBV28|many|TRBJ1-1
TGTGCCAGCAGTCCTATGGGTACTGAAGCTTTCTTT
CASSPMGTEAFF
>-|14|TRBV5-1|many|TRBJ2-7
TGCGCCAGCAGCTCGAGGGGACCGAACTACGAGCAGTACTTC
CASSSRGPNYEQYF
>-|9|TRBV9|many|TRBJ1-6
TGTGCCAGCGGTTCACCCCTCCACTTT
CASGSPLHF
>-|9|TRBV29-1|many|TRBJ2-1
TGCAGCGTGGACGATGAGCAGTTCTTC
CSVDDEQFF
>TRBD2|15|TRBV6-2/TRBV6-3|many|TRBJ2-1
TGTGCCAGCAGTAGAGGGACTAGCGGGGTCAATGAGCAGTTCTTC
CASSRGTSGVNEQFF
>-|14|TRBV7-9|many|TRBJ2-3
TGTGCCAGCAGCTTCGACAGACACACAGATACGCAGTATTTT
CASSFDRHTDTQYF
>-|16|TRBV7-6|many|TRBJ2-3
TGTGCCAGCAGCAGGTGGGGACCAGACGTTTCGGATACGCAGTATTTT
CASSRWGPDVSDTQYF
>-|13|TRBV7-9|many|TRBJ1-2
TGTGCCAGCAGCTTTCTCCTTGGGTCTGGCTACACCTTC
CASSFLLGSGYTF
>TRBD2|15|TRBV7-9|many|TRBJ2-1
TGTGCCAGCAGAGAGCGGGGGGGCGCGCAGAATGAGCAGTTCTTC
CASRERGGAQNEQFF
>-|14|TRBV20-1|many|TRBJ2-7
TGCAGTGCTAGAGATTGGGACCATGGCTACGAGCAGTACTTC
CSARDWDHGYEQYF
>TRBD2|16|TRBV3-1|many|TRBJ2-3
TGTGCCAGCAGCCCGACTAGCGGGAGGTCCGCAGATACGCAGTATTTT
CASSPTSGRSADTQYF
>TRBD2|17|TRBV5-1|many|TRBJ2-3
TGCGCCAGCAGCGGAGGGACTAGCGGGAGTCGGGCAGATACGCAGTATTTT
CASSGGTSGSRADTQYF
>-|15|TRBV21-1|many|TRBJ1-4
TGTGCCAGCACCACAGGGAGAGGGGCTAACGAAAAACTGTTTTTT
CASTTGRGANEKLFF
>TRBD2|16|TRBV18|-|TRBJ2-1
TGTCCCAGCTCACCTCGACTAGCGGGAGGCTACAATGAGCAGTTCTTC
CPSSPRLAGGYNEQFF
>TRBD2|15|TRBV5-1|many|TRBJ2-3
TGCGCCAGCAGCTGGGGGGGATCGCGGTCAGATACGCAGTATTTT
CASSWGGSRSDTQYF
>TRBD1|18|TRBV20-1|many|TRBJ1-2
TGCAGTGCTAGAGGGACAGGGCCGGGATTAACCCTAATACATGGCTACACCTTC
CSARGTGPGLTLIHGYTF
>-|16|TRBV28|many|TRBJ1-2
TGTGCCAGCAGTCCCCCCCTACACTCCCCGACAGGAAACTACACCTTC
CASSPPLHSPTGNYTF
>TRBD2|13|TRBV6-1|few|TRBJ2-7
TGTGCCAGCAAGGCTAGCGGGGCCTACGAGCAGTACTTC
CASKASGAYEQYF
>-|14|TRBV4-3|many|TRBJ1-1
TGCGCCAGCAGCCAAGGCAACTCGAACACTGAAGCTTTCTTT
CASSQGNSNTEAFF
>TRBD1|12|TRBV20-1|many|TRBJ1-1
TGCAGTGTACGACAGGGGGACACTGAAGCTTTCTTT
CSVRQGDTEAFF
>-|16|TRBV27|many|TRBJ2-4
TGTGCCAGCAGGCCGCTCTCCGTCTCCGCCAAAAACATTCAGTACTTC
CASRPLSVSAKNIQYF
>TRBD1|16|TRBV20-1|many|TRBJ1-5
TGCAGTGCAAGGGACAGGGGGCAAATGAACAATCAGCCCCAGCATTTT
CSARDRGQMNNQPQHF
>TRBD1|14|TRBV5-5|many|TRBJ2-3
TGTGCCGGGACCCAGGGGGCGGGCACAGATACGCAGTATTTT
CAGTQGAGTDTQYF
>-|14|TRBV27|many|TRBJ2-3
TGTGCCAGCAGTCCGAATCTACAGGGATATACGCAGTATTTT
CASSPNLQGYTQYF
>-|12|TRBV20-1|many|TRBJ1-3
TGCAGTGCTAGAGTGTCTGGAAACACCATATATTTT
CSARVSGNTIYF
>-|15|TRBV7-6|many|TRBJ1-6
TGTGCCAGCAGCTTTGGGGGGACCTATAATTCACCCCTCCACTTT
CASSFGGTYNSPLHF
>-|16|TRBV6-2/TRBV6-3|-|TRBJ2-7
TGTGCCAGCACTTCGAGGGCGTCCCCTGACTCCTACGAGCAGTACTTC
CASTSRASPDSYEQYF
>TRBD2|14|TRBV24-1|many|TRBJ2-1
TGTGCCACCAGTGTAGCGGGAGGACAAAATGAGCAGTTCTTC
CATSVAGGQNEQFF
>TRBD1|12|TRBV5-1|many|TRBJ2-7
TGCGCCAGCAGCCGGGACAGCTACGAGCAGTACTTC
CASSRDSYEQYF